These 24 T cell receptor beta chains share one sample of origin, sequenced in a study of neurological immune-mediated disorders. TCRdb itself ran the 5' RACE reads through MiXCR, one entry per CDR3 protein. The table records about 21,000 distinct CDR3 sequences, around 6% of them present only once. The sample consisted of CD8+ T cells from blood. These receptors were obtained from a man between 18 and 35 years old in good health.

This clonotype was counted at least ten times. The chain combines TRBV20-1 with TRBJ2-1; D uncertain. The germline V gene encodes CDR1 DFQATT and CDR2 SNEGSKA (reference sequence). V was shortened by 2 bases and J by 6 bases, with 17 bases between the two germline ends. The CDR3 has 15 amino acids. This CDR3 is CSARNPAHNANEQFF. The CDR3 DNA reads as TGCAGTGCTAGAAACCCAGCACATAACGCCAATGAGCAGTTCTTC.

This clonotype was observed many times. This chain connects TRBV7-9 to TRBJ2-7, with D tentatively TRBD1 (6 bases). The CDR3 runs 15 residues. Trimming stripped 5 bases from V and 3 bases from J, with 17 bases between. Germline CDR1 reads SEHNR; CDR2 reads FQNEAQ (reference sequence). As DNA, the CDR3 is TGTGCCAGCAGCCTAGTGGGCAGGGGTATCTACGAGCAGTACTTC. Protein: CASSLVGRGIYEQYF. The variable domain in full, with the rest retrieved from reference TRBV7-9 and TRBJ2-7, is DTGVSQNPRHKITKRGQNVTFRCDPISEHNRLYWYRQTLGQGPEFLTYFQNEAQLEKSRLLSDRFSAERPKGSFSTLEIQRTEQGDSAMYLCASSLVGRGIYEQYFGPGTRLTVT.

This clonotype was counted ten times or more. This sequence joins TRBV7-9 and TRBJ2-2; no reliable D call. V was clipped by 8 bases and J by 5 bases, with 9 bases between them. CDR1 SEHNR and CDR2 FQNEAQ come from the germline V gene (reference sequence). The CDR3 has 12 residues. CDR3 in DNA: TGTGCCAGCGCATACTTGACCGGGGAGCTGTTTTTT. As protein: CASAYLTGELFF.

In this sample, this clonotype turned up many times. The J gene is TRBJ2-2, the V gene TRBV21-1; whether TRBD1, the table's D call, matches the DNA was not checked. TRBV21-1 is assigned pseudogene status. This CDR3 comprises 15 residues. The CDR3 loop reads CASSKVHRATGELFF. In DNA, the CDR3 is TGTGCCAGCAGCAAAGTCCACAGGGCCACCGGGGAGCTGTTTTTT.

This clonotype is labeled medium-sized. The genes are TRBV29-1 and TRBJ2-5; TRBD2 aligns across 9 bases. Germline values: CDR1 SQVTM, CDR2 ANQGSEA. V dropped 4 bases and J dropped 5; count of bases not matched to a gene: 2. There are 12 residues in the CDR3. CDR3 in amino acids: CSVGGLAETQYF. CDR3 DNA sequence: TGCAGCGTTGGTGGACTAGCGGAGACCCAGTACTTC.

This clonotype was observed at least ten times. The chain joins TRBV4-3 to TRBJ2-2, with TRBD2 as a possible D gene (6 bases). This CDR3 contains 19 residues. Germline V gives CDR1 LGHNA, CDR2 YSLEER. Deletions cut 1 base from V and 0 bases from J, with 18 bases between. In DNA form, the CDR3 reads TGCGCCAGCAGCCAAGTGGGGGGTGCGTTGGGCTCGAACACCGGGGAGCTGTTTTTT. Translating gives CASSQVGGALGSNTGELFF.

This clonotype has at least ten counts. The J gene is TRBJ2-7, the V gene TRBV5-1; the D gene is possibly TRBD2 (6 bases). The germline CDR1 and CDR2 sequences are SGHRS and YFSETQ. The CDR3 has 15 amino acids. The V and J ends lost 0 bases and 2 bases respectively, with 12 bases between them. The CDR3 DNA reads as TGCGCCAGCAGCTTGGTAGGAGGGACCCCCTACGAGCAGTACTTC. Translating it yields CASSLVGGTPYEQYF.

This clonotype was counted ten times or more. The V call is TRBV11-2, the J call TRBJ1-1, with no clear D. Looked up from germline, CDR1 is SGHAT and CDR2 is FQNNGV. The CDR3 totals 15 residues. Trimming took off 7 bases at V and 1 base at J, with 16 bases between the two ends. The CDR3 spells CASTPLLGGNTEAFF. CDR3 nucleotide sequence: TGTGCCAGCACCCCGTTGTTAGGTGGGAACACTGAAGCTTTCTTT.

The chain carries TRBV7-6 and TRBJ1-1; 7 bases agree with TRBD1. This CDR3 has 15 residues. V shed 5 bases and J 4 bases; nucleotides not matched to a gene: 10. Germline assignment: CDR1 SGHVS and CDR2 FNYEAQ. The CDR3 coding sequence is TGTGCCAGCAGCCCACGGACAGGATCAAGCACTGAAGCTTTCTTT. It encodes CASSPRTGSSTEAFF.

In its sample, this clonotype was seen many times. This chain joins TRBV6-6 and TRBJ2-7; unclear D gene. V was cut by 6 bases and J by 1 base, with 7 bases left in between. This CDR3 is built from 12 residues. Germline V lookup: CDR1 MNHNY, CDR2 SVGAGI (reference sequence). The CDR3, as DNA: TGTGCCAGCAGGCCGAATTCCTACGAGCAGTACTTC. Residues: CASRPNSYEQYF.

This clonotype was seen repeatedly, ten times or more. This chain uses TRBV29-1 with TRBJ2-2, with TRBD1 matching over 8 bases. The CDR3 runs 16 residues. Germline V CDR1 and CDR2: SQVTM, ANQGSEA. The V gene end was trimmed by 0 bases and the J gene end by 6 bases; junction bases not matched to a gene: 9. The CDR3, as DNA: TGCAGCGTTGAAGAGAGGACAGGGTATATGGCCGGGGAGCTGTTTTTT. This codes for CSVEERTGYMAGELFF.

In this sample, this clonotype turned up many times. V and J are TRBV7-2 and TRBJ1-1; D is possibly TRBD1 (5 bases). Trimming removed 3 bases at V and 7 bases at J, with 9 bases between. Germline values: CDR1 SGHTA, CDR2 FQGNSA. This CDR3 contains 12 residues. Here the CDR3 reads CASSFQGLEAFF. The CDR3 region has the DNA TGTGCCAGCAGCTTCCAGGGCCTTGAAGCTTTCTTT.

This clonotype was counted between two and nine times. This CDR3 is CATSTGGPLIYEQYF. The DNA for the CDR3 is TGTGCCACTTCCACGGGGGGGCCGTTGATATACGAGCAGTACTTC. The chain uses TRBV19 and TRBJ2-7, with TRBD2 identical over 8 bases. The V and J ends lost 10 bases and 4 bases, in that order; junction bases with no gene match: 15. The CDR3 runs to 15 residues. Germline CDR1 and CDR2: LNHDA and SQIVND (reference sequence).

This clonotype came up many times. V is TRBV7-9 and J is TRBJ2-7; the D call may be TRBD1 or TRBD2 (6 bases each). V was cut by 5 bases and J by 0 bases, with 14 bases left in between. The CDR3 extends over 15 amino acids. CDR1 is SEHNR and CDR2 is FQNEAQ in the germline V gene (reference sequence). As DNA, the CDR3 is TGTGCCAGCAGCGGTGTTGAGGGGGGCTCCTACGAGCAGTACTTC. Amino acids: CASSGVEGGSYEQYF. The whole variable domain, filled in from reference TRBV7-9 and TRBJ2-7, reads DTGVSQNPRHKITKRGQNVTFRCDPISEHNRLYWYRQTLGQGPEFLTYFQNEAQLEKSRLLSDRFSAERPKGSFSTLEIQRTEQGDSAMYLCASSGVEGGSYEQYFGPGTRLTVT.

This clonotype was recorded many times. CDR3 protein: CASSLAQGIHEQFF. The CDR3, as DNA: TGTGCCAGCAGCTTAGCGCAAGGGATCCATGAGCAGTTCTTC. The chain has TRBV7-9 and TRBJ2-1; D unresolved. V gave up 0 bases and J gave up 8 bases, with 11 bases separating them. Germline CDR1 and CDR2: SEHNR and FQNEAQ (reference sequence). This CDR3 spans 14 amino acids.

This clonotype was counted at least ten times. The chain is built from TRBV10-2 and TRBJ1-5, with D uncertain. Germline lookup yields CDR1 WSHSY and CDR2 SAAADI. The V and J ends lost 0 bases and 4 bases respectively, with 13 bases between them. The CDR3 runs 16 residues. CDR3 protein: CASSESGRVGNQPQHF. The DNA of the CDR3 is TGCGCCAGCAGTGAGTCTGGTAGGGTAGGGAATCAGCCCCAGCATTTT.

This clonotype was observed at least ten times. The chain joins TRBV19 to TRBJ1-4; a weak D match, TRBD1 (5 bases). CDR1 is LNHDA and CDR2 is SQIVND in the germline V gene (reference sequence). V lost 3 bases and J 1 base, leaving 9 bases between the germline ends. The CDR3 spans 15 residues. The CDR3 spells CASSMGGGTNEKLFF. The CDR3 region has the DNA TGTGCCAGTAGTATGGGGGGGGGAACTAATGAAAAACTGTTTTTT.

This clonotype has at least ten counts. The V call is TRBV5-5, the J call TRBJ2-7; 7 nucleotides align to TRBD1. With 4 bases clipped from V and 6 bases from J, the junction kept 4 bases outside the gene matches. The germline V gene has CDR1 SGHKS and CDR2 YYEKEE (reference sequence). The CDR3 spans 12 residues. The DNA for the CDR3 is TGTGCCAGCAGCCAGACAGGGAGCGAGCAGTACTTC. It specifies CASSQTGSEQYF. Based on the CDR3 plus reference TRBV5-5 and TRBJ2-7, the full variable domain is DAGVTQSPTHLIKTRGQQVTLRCSPISGHKSVSWYQQVLGQGPQFIFQYYEKEERGRGNFPDRFSARQFPNYSSELNVNALLLGDSALYLCASSQTGSEQYFGPGTRLTVT.

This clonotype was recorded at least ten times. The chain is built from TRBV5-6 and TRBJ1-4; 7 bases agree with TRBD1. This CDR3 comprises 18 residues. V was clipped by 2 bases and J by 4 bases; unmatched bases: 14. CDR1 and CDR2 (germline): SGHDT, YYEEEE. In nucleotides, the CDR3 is TGTGCCAGCAGCTTCCCCCAAGGAGGGGGCTTGGATAATGAAAAACTGTTTTTT. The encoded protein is CASSFPQGGGLDNEKLFF.

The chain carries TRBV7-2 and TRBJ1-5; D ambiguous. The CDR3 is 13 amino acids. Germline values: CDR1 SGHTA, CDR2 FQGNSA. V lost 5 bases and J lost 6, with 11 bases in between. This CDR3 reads CASSPLIGQPQHF. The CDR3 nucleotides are TGTGCCAGCAGCCCCTTAATCGGTCAGCCCCAGCATTTT.

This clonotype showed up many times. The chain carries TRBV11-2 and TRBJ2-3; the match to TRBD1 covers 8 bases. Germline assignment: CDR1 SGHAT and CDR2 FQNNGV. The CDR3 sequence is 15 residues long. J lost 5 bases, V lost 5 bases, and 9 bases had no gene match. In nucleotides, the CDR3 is TGTGCCAGCAGCGAGTGGACAGGGCCACAAGATACGCAGTATTTT. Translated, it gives CASSEWTGPQDTQYF.

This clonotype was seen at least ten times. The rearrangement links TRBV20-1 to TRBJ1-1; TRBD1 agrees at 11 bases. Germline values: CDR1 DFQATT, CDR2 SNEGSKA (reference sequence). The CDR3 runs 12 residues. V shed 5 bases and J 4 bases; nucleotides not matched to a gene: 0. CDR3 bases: TGCAGTGCTGGACAGGGGGCCACTGAAGCTTTCTTT. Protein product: CSAGQGATEAFF.

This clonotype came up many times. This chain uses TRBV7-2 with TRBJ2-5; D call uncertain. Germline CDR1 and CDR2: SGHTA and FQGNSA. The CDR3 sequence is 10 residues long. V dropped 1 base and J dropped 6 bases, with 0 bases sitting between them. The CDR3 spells CASSLETQYF. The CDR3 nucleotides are TGTGCCAGCAGCTTAGAGACCCAGTACTTC.

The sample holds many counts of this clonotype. DNA for the CDR3: TGTGCCAGCAGCTTGGCCGGTGGTGGTTCACCCCTCCACTTT. Protein sequence: CASSLAGGGSPLHF. The chain combines TRBV5-6 with TRBJ1-6; no reliable D call. Germline values: CDR1 SGHDT, CDR2 YYEEEE. This CDR3 comprises 14 residues. Trimming removed 0 bases from V and 9 bases from J, with 10 bases in between.